A single sample is the source of the 15 T cell receptor beta chains below, sequenced in a study of T cells in Graves' hyperthyroidism and ophthalmopathy. Amplification yielded TCR beta CDR3 regions, with RNA transcripts as the source. Using the HTBI primer set, a first-round RT-PCR was run on the TCR CDR3. TCRdb reprocessed the multiplex PCR reads via MiXCR and lists one record per CDR3 protein. The sample holds some 250,000 distinct CDR3 sequences; just over 14% are singletons and the top ten take 10% to 15%. The sequencing input was blood. The receptor set was obtained from a woman in her thirties or forties with Graves' hyperthyroidism that later progressed to Graves' ophthalmopathy.

The rearrangement uses TRBV5-1 and TRBJ1-2; D is unclear. The CDR3 extends over 14 amino acids. V was clipped by 0 bases and J by 2 bases, with 8 bases between them. Germline lookup yields CDR1 SGHRS and CDR2 YFSETQ. CDR3 region: CASSLVDGNYGYTF. The CDR3 region has the DNA TGCGCCAGCAGCTTGGTGGACGGCAACTATGGCTACACCTTC.

The V and J genes are TRBV20-1 and TRBJ2-1; no clear D. CDR3 length: 14 amino acids. From germline, CDR1 is DFQATT and CDR2 SNEGSKA (reference sequence). Between the trimmed V and J ends, which lost 6 bases and 5 bases, there was a span of 17 bases. In nucleotides, the CDR3 is TGCAGTGCGGCTAGGGAAGGTTTTAACAATGAGCAGTTCTTC. This gives the protein CSAAREGFNNEQFF.

This clonotype has a count of ten or more. The genes are TRBV10-1 and TRBJ2-7, with D unresolved. The germline V gene encodes CDR1 WNHNN and CDR2 SYGVQD (reference sequence). Trimming stripped 4 bases from V and 1 base from J, with 8 bases between. The CDR3 runs 13 residues. The CDR3 loop is CASSGSTSYEQYF. The CDR3 bases are TGCGCCAGCAGTGGATCGACTTCCTACGAGCAGTACTTC.

This clonotype was counted at least ten times. The CDR3 region has the DNA TGTGCCAGCTCACCGCTCGGGGCGAAATACAATGAGCAGTTCTTC. It encodes CASSPLGAKYNEQFF. This chain connects TRBV18 to TRBJ2-1; the D call may be TRBD1 or TRBD2 (5 bases each). Germline loops: CDR1 KGHSH, CDR2 LQKENI. The CDR3 length is 15 residues. The V gene lost 3 bases and the J gene lost 4 bases, with 13 bases spanning the gap.

The sample holds many counts of this clonotype. V and J are TRBV6-2 or TRBV6-3 and TRBJ2-7; weak D call: TRBD1 (5 bases). Germline CDR1 MNHEY, CDR2 SVGEGT. Trimming left V 8 bases short and J 4 bases short, with 18 bases between. This CDR3 spans 14 amino acids. CDR3 amino acids: CASLNRRMGYEQYF. CDR3 DNA sequence: TGTGCCAGCCTTAACAGGAGAATGGGATACGAGCAGTACTTC.

This clonotype showed up many times. The CDR3 region has the DNA TGTGCCAGCAGGAAGACAGTATGGGAGACCCAGTACTTC. Translation: CASRKTVWETQYF. This chain joins TRBV27 and TRBJ2-5; TRBD1 might be the D (5 bases). Germline V gene sequence: CDR1 MNHEY, CDR2 SMNVEV (reference sequence). Trimming removed 6 bases from V and 5 bases from J, with 13 bases in between. CDR3 size: 13 residues.

In its sample, this clonotype was seen many times. The chain joins TRBV27 to TRBJ2-5; 15 bases are shared with TRBD2. This CDR3 has 15 residues. The germline gives CDR1 MNHEY, CDR2 SMNVEV (reference sequence). V dropped 8 bases and J dropped 4; count of bases not matched to a gene: 5. The CDR3 DNA follows: TGTGCCAGCGCTCGGACTAGCGGGAGGGGAGAGACCCAGTACTTC. It is translated as CASARTSGRGETQYF.

This clonotype was counted at least ten times. The V and J genes are TRBV2 and TRBJ1-5; D not certain. The germline CDR1 and CDR2 sequences are SNHLY and FYNNEI. The CDR3 is 13 amino acids. The germline V and J ends were trimmed by 4 bases and 4 bases, with 8 bases remaining between them. In DNA, the CDR3 is TGTGCCAGCAGTGGATTTGGAAATCAGCCCCAGCATTTT. It encodes CASSGFGNQPQHF.

This clonotype appeared many times. The rearrangement links TRBV28 to TRBJ1-1; D call uncertain. CDR3 size: 13 residues. The germline CDR1 and CDR2 sequences are MDHEN and SYDVKM. Trimming took 2 bases from V and 1 from J, leaving 5 bases between them. The CDR3 DNA follows: TGTGCCAGCAGTTTAGTTTGGAACACTGAAGCTTTCTTT. This sequence encodes CASSLVWNTEAFF.

In its sample, this clonotype was seen many times. The rearrangement links TRBV2 to TRBJ1-3, with no clear D. The V end lost 0 bases, the J end lost 0 bases, and 12 bases lay between the germline ends. The CDR3 runs 17 residues. The germline gives CDR1 SNHLY, CDR2 FYNNEI. CDR3 sequence: CASSEAPSPYSGNTIYF. CDR3 DNA: TGTGCCAGCAGTGAAGCACCCAGTCCCTACTCTGGAAACACCATATATTTT.

V gene TRBV28 combines with J gene TRBJ2-7; the D is unclear. This CDR3 comprises 13 residues. Trimming took 6 bases from V and 5 from J, leaving 14 bases between them. The germline V gene encodes CDR1 MDHEN and CDR2 SYDVKM. The DNA for the CDR3 is TGTGCCAGCAGCCTCAAGCGAGCCCACGAGCAGTACTTC. Its translation: CASSLKRAHEQYF. Filled out from reference TRBV28 and TRBJ2-7, the complete variable domain reads DVKVTQSSRYLVKRTGEKVFLECVQDMDHENMFWYRQDPGLGLRLIYFSYDVKMKEKGDIPEGYSVSREKKERFSLILESASTNQTSMYLCASSLKRAHEQYFGPGTRLTVT.

In its sample, this clonotype was seen many times. The CDR3 sequence is CASMIPGNQPQHF. CDR3 coding DNA: TGTGCCAGCATGATTCCTGGGAATCAGCCCCAGCATTTT. The chain is built from TRBV2 and TRBJ1-5; the D is unclear. The CDR3 consists of 13 residues. V lost 7 bases to trimming and J lost 4 bases, with 11 bases between them. Germline CDR1 SNHLY, CDR2 FYNNEI.

There are many counts of this clonotype. V usage is TRBV20-1 and J usage is TRBJ2-5, with TRBD2 identical over 8 bases. Germline V gene sequence: CDR1 DFQATT, CDR2 SNEGSKA (reference sequence). The J segment lost 2 bases and the V segment lost 2 bases, leaving 7 bases of the junction unmatched. This CDR3 comprises 15 residues. The CDR3 DNA follows: TGCAGTGCTAGACCTCTCGGGGGGGGACAAGAGACCCAGTACTTC. Protein: CSARPLGGGQETQYF.

This chain uses TRBV28 with TRBJ1-2, with 8 positions matching TRBD1. Germline CDR1 is MDHEN and CDR2 is SYDVKM. V shed 2 bases and J 7 bases; nucleotides not matched to a gene: 21. The CDR3 spans 19 residues. This chain's CDR3 is CASSLRPGSGGGGFSGYTF. The CDR3 DNA reads as TGTGCCAGCAGTTTACGCCCTGGGTCAGGGGGCGGGGGTTTTAGTGGCTACACCTTC.

This clonotype was counted at least ten times. The V gene is TRBV5-1, the J gene TRBJ2-3; D gene uncertain. The germline gives CDR1 SGHRS, CDR2 YFSETQ. Trimming stripped 2 bases from V and 2 bases from J, with 6 bases between. The CDR3 loop spans 13 amino acids. The CDR3 DNA reads as TGCGCCAGCAGCTTAATCCCCACAGATACGCAGTATTTT. It codes for CASSLIPTDTQYF. Using reference TRBV5-1 and TRBJ2-3 for the parts outside the CDR3, the full variable domain is KAGVTQTPRYLIKTRGQQVTLSCSPISGHRSVSWYQQTPGQGLQFLFEYFSETQRNKGNFPGRFSGRQFSNSRSEMNVSTLELGDSALYLCASSLIPTDTQYFGPGTRLTVL.